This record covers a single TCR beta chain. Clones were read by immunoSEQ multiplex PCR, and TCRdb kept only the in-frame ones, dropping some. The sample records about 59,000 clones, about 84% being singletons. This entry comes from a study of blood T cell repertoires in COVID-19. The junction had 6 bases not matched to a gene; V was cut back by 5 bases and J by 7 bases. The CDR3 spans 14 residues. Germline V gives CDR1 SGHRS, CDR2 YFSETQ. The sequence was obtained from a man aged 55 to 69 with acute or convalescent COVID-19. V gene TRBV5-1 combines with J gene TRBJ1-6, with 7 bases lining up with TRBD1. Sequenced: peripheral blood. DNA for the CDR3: TGCGCCAGCAGTGAACAGGGGTGGAATTCACCCCTCCACTTT. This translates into CASSEQGWNSPLHF.